A selection of T cell receptor beta chains follows, all from one sample in a study of T cell responses to AZD1222 COVID-19 vaccine. The data were produced by immunoSEQ multiplex PCR, yet TCRdb's version contains in-frame clones alone and is incomplete. This table holds approximately 89,000 clones, 85% to 95% found once. Sequences were derived from peripheral blood, sampled on day 0 of MenACWY control vaccination. The receptors here all came from an adult in good health. Both conserved end residues are part of each CDR3. Fields, in order: V gene, CDR3 protein.

>TRBV29-1
CSAVTGSSGNTIYF
>TRBV28
CASSPGLLNTEAFF
>TRBV19
CASSIQGTNEKLFF
>TRBV4-2
CASSQTTANTEAFF
>TRBV2
CASRRTGDNSPLHF
>TRBV12-3/TRBV12-4
CASSFDSTYEQYF
>TRBV28
CASRPYHWYGYTF
>TRBV29-1
CSVVPGYTF
>TRBV19
CASSVTPTSGGGLWQYF
>TRBV28
CASSLYTTGGRDNEQFF
>TRBV28
CASSLRHDYEQYF
>TRBV30
CAWNIAQGWEQYF
>TRBV2
CASSELEAFF
>TRBV27
CASSLHRDSYGYTF
>TRBV6-2/TRBV6-3
CASSLLAGDSMRTGELFF
>TRBV11-2
CASSPPLAGVNEQFF
>TRBV5-1
CASKDSQLEKLFF
>TRBV30
CAWSVWGSNQPQHF
>TRBV27
CASSAYLATNEKLFF
>TRBV6-5
CASRRLDRASYTF
>TRBV3-1/TRBV3-2
CASSQDGGQGYGYTF
>TRBV6-1
CASSELGGTRKLFF
>TRBV5-4
CASSPLYEGMETEAFF
>TRBV19
CASIVGNPGNKTHEQYF
>TRBV5-1
CASSPGTVGNTIYF
>TRBV12-3/TRBV12-4
CAGSLTISYEQYF
>TRBV28
CASSSRGPEGYTF
>TRBV5-1
CASSPQSGRPAEEQYF
>TRBV11-2
CASSLGGMGSYEQYF
>TRBV18
CASSPERGNTIYF
>TRBV6-2/TRBV6-3
CASSYRQPREGGELFF
>TRBV30
CAWRLKREAPSSYNEQFF
>TRBV6-4
CASSSGRHTDTQYF
>TRBV5-1
CASSLLGNNEKLFF
>TRBV12-3/TRBV12-4
CASSLAYNEQFF
>TRBV19
CASGDAFSYNEQFF
>TRBV2
CASSDLGMGSNQPQHF
>TRBV7-9
CASSPGQGRGSYNSPLHF
>TRBV30
CAWSSTGPYEQYF
>TRBV4-1
CASSHPGGEQYF
>TRBV27
CASSSGGGYTF
>TRBV20-1
CSAQSGDTQYF
>TRBV28
CASSSPGRLNEQFF
>TRBV6-1
CASSEYRSRDTQYF
>TRBV30
CAWSGGDNQPQHF
>TRBV6-6
CASSPSVGAVVTGELFF
>TRBV6-2/TRBV6-3
CASSFLSNQPQHF
>TRBV11-2
CASSFLGHRVSRRETQYF
>TRBV20-1
CSADAVGEQFF
>TRBV5-1
CASSLGGDSNQPQHF